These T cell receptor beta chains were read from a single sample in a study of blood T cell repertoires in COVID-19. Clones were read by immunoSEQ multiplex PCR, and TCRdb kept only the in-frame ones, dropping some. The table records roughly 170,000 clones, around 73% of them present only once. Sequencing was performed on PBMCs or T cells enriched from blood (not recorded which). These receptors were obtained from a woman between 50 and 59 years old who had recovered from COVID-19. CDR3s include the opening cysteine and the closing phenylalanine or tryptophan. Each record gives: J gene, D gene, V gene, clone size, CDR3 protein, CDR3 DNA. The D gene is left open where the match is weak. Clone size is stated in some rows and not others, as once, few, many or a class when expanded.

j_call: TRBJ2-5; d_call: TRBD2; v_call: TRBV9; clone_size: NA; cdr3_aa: CASSSGLSSETQYF; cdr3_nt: TGTGCCAGCAGCTCGGGACTATCTTCGGAGACCCAGTACTTC
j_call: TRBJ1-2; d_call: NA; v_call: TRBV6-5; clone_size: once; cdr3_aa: CASRGQWHGYTF; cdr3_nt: TGTGCCAGCAGAGGACAGTGGCATGGCTACACCTTC
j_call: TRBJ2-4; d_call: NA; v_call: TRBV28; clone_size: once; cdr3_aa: CASSQGVGNIQYF; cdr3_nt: TGTGCCAGCAGCCAAGGGGTCGGAAACATTCAGTACTTC
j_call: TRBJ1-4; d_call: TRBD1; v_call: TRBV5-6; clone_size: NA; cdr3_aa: CASSARDRGVEKLFF; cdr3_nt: TGTGCCAGCAGCGCCAGGGACAGGGGAGTCGAAAAACTGTTTTTT
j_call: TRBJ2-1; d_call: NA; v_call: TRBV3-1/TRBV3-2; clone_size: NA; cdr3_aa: CASRPSRGVYNEQFF; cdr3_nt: TGTGCCAGCAGACCCAGCAGGGGAGTATACAATGAGCAGTTCTTC
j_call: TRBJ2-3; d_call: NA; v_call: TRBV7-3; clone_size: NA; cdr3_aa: CASSLTPSSTDTQYF; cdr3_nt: TGTGCCAGCAGCTTAACCCCCTCTAGCACAGATACGCAGTATTTT
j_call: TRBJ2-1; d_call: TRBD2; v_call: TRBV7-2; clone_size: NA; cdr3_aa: CASSPWTSGTRDEQFF; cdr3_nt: TGTGCCAGCAGCCCATGGACTAGCGGGACGAGGGATGAGCAGTTCTTC
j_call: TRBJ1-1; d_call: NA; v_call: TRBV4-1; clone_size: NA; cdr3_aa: CASSQGSGLNTEAFF; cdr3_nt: TGCGCCAGCAGCCAAGGTTCGGGGTTGAACACTGAAGCTTTCTTT
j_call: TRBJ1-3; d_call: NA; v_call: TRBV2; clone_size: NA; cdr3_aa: CASSELALSGNTIYF; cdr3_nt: TGTGCCAGCAGTGAACTGGCTCTCTCTGGAAACACCATATATTTT
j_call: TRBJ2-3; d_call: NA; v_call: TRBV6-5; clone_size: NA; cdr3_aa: CASRRQAYTDTQYF; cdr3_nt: TGTGCCAGCAGACGACAGGCGTACACAGATACGCAGTATTTT
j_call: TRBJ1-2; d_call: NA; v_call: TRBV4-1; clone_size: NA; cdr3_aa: CASSQEVAGAGYGYTF; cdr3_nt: TGCGCCAGCAGCCAAGAAGTAGCGGGCGCCGGCTATGGCTACACCTTC
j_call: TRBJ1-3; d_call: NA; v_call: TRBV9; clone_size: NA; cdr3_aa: CASSVGNRVGGNTIYF; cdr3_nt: TGTGCCAGCAGCGTAGGAAACAGGGTGGGTGGAAACACCATATATTTT
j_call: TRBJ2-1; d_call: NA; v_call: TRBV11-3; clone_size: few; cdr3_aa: CASSLEWDCNEQFF; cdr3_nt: TGTGCCAGCAGCTTAGAGTGGGACTGCAATGAGCAGTTCTTC
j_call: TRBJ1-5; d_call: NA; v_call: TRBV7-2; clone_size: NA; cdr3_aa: CASSLAGGDQPQHF; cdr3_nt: TGTGCCAGCAGCTTAGCAGGGGGTGATCAGCCCCAGCATTTT
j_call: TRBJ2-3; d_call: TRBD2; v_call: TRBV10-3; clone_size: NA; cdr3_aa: CATAGTSGNTLTTDTQYF; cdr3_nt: TGTGCCACCGCCGGGACTAGCGGGAACACTCTAACCACAGATACGCAGTATTTT
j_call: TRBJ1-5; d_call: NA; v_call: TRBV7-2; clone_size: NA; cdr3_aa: CASSPFSGANQPQHF; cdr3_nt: TGTGCCAGCAGCCCCTTTAGCGGGGCTAATCAGCCCCAGCATTTT
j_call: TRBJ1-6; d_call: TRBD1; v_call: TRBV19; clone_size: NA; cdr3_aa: CASRAVPGQGANSPLHF; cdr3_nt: TGTGCCAGTAGAGCCGTCCCGGGACAGGGGGCGAATTCACCCCTCCACTTT
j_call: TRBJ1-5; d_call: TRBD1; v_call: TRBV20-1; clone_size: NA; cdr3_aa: CSASRTGGSNQPQHF; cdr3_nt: TGCAGTGCTAGTCGGACAGGGGGAAGCAATCAGCCCCAGCATTTT
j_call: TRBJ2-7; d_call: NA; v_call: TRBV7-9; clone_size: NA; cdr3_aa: CASRPTERQYEQYF; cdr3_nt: TGTGCCAGCAGGCCTACCGAAAGACAGTACGAGCAGTACTTC
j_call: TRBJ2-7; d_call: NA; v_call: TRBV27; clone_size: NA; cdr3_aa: CASRKTGSYEQYF; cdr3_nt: TGTGCCAGCAGAAAGACAGGTTCCTACGAGCAGTACTTC
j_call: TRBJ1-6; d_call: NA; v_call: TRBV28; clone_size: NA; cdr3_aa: CASISQGGPLHF; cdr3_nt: TGTGCCAGCATTTCACAGGGCGGACCCCTCCACTTT
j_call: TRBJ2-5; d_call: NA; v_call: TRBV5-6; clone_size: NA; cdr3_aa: CASSGLLGAQTGETQYF; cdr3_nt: TGTGCCAGCAGCGGACTCCTTGGGGCCCAGACAGGAGAGACCCAGTACTTC
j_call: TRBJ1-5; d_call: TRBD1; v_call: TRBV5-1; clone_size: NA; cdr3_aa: CASSLLPGGNQPQHF; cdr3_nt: TGCGCCAGCAGCTTGCTCCCAGGGGGAAATCAGCCCCAGCATTTT
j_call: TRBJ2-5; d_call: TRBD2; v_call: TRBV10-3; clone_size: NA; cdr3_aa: CAISPRLAGGPVQETQYF; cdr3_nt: TGTGCCATCAGCCCCCGACTAGCGGGAGGGCCGGTCCAAGAGACCCAGTACTTC
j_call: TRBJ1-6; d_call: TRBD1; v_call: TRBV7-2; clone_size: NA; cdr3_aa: CASSLTGGHNSPLHF; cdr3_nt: TGTGCCAGCAGCCTTACAGGGGGCCATAATTCACCCCTCCACTTT
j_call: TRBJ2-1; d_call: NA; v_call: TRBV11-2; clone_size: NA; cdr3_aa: CASSHFGNEQFF; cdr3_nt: TGTGCCAGCAGCCACTTCGGGAATGAGCAGTTCTTC
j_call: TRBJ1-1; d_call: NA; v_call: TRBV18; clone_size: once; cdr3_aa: CASSQGLDTEAFF; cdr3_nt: TGTGCCAGCTCACAGGGGCTGGACACTGAAGCTTTCTTT
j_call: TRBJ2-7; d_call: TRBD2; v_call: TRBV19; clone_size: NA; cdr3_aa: CASSLSSGLNYEQYF; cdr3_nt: TGTGCCAGTAGTCTCTCTAGCGGGCTAAACTACGAGCAGTACTTC
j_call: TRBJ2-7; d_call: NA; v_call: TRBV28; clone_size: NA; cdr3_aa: CASSGGLLSYEQYF; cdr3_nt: TGTGCCAGCAGCGGGGGATTACTCTCCTACGAGCAGTACTTC
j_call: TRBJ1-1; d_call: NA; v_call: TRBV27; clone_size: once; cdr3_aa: CASSLAAEKAFF; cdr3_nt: TGTGCCAGCAGTTTAGCGGCAGAAAAAGCTTTCTTT
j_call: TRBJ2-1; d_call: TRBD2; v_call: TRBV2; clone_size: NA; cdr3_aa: CASSKLTSGSRNEQFF; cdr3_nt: TGTGCCAGCAGCAAACTGACTAGCGGGAGTCGCAATGAGCAGTTCTTC
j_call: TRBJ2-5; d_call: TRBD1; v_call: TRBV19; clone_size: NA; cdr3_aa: CASTQGQGAFGETQYF; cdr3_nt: TGTGCCAGTACCCAGGGACAGGGGGCATTTGGGGAGACCCAGTACTTC
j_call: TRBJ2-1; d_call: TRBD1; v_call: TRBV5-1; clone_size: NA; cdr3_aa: CASSLKQGAHGYNEQFF; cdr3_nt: TGCGCCAGCAGCCTAAAACAGGGGGCACATGGCTACAATGAGCAGTTCTTC
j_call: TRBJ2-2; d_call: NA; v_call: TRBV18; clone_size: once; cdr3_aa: CASSLETGELFF; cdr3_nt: TGTGCCAGCTCACTCGAGACCGGGGAGCTGTTTTTT
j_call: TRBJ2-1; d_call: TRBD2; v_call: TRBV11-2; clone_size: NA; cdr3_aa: CASSLSGSAYNEQFF; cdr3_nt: TGTGCCAGCAGTCTCAGCGGGAGCGCCTACAATGAGCAGTTCTTC
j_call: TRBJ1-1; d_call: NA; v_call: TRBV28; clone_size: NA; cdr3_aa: CASGPGNFPEAFF; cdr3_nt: TGTGCCAGCGGACCAGGGAATTTCCCTGAAGCTTTCTTT
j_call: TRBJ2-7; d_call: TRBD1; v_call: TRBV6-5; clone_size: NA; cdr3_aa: CASSPRTGGGYEQYF; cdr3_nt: TGTGCCAGCAGTCCTAGGACAGGGGGGGGCTACGAGCAGTACTTC
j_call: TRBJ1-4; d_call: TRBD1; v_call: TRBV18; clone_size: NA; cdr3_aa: CASSPPGQENEKLFF; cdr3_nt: TGTGCCAGCTCACCACCGGGACAGGAGAATGAAAAACTGTTTTTT
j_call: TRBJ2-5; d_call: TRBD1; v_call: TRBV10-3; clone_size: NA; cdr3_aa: CAISESGQGRQETQYF; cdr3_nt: TGTGCCATCAGTGAGTCGGGACAGGGGCGTCAAGAGACCCAGTACTTC
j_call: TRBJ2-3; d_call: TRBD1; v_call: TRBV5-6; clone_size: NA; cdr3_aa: CATLRGPSTDTQYF; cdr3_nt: TGTGCCACCCTAAGGGGGCCTAGCACAGATACGCAGTATTTT
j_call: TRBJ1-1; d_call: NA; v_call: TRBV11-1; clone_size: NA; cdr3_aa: CASSFAWNTEAFF; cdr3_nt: TGTGCCAGCAGCTTCGCGTGGAACACTGAAGCTTTCTTT
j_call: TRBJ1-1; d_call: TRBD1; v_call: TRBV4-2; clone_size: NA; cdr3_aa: CASSQDVGQKNTEAFF; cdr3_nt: TGTGCCAGCAGCCAAGATGTGGGACAGAAGAACACTGAAGCTTTCTTT
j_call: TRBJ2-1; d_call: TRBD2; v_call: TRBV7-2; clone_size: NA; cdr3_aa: CASSLARGTSIYNEQFF; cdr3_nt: TGTGCCAGCAGCTTAGCGAGAGGGACTAGTATTTACAATGAGCAGTTCTTC
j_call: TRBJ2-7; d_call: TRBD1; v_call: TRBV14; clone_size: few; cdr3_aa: CASSPGQNYEQYF; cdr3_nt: TGTGCCAGCAGCCCGGGACAGAACTACGAGCAGTACTTC
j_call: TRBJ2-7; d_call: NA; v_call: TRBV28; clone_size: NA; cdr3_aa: CASTPPAGYEQYF; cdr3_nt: TGTGCCAGCACTCCTCCGGCGGGGTACGAGCAGTACTTC
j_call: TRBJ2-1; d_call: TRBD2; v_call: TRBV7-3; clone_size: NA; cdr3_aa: CASGSGSLYNEQFF; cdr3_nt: TGTGCCAGCGGGAGCGGGAGTTTATACAATGAGCAGTTCTTC
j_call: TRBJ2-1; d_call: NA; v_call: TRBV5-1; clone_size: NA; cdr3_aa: CASSGGGVRGQRRWDNEQFF; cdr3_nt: TGCGCCAGCAGCGGTGGAGGAGTTAGGGGACAACGAAGGTGGGACAATGAGCAGTTCTTC
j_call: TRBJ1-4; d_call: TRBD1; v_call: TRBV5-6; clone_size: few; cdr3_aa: CASSRRTGGNEKLFF; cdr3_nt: TGTGCCAGCAGCCGGAGGACAGGGGGTAATGAAAAACTGTTTTTT
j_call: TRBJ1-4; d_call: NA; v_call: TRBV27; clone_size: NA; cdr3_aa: CASSLLSVPEKLFF; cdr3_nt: TGTGCCAGCAGTTTATTGTCGGTTCCTGAAAAACTGTTTTTT
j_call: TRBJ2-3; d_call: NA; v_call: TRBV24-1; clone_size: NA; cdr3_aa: CATSERETGWGTDTQYF; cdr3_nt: TGTGCCACCAGTGAACGGGAGACAGGGTGGGGCACAGATACGCAGTATTTT
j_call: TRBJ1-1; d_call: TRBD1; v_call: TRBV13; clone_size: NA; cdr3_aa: CASSSDRGTEAFF; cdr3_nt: TGTGCCAGCAGTTCGGACAGGGGAACTGAAGCTTTCTTT
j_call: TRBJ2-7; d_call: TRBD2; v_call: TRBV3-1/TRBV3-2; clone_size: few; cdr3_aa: CASNRGSSEQYF; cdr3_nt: TGTGCCAGCAACCGCGGGAGCTCTGAGCAGTACTTC
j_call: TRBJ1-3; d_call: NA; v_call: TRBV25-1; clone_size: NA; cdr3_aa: CASSDTGDNRDTIYF; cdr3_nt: TGTGCCAGCAGTGACACCGGAGATAACCGGGACACCATATATTTT